One sample yielded the 17 T cell receptor beta chains listed below, sequenced in a study of control samples from healthy donors and cancer patients. Profiled with immunoSEQ multiplex PCR; TCRdb holds only in-frame clones, not every one. The data show around 150,000 clones, 89% seen once. Sequenced input: blood. The receptors come from a man aged 30 to 45 in good health.

A remark on this clone: Because the CDR3's place on the DNA is in doubt, the DNA is left out and the CDR3 is given as listed by TCRdb. This rearrangement joins TRBV19 to TRBJ2-1. CDR1 and CDR2 (germline): LNHDA, SQIVND (reference sequence). A total of 20 residues make up the CDR3, ends included. CDR3 protein: CASSPIHPSEQFFGPPKQFF.

The chain couples TRBV5-5 to TRBJ2-5, with 11 bases matching TRBD2. V lost 4 bases to trimming and J lost 9 bases; unmatched junction nucleotides: 14. The CDR3 has 16 residues. Germline CDR1 reads SGHKS; CDR2 reads YYEKEE (reference sequence). The DNA for the CDR3 is TGTGCCAGCAGCACACGGACTAGCGGGCCGTTTCTGGCCCAGTACTTC. Translation gives CASSTRTSGPFLAQYF.

In this sample, this clone turned up once. The chain employs TRBV19 and TRBJ2-7; TRBD2 matches at 10 bases. This CDR3 region has 16 residues. V trimming: 7 bases; J trimming: 2 bases; junction bases outside the gene matches: 11. The germline gives CDR1 LNHDA, CDR2 SQIVND (reference sequence). The CDR3, as DNA: TGTGCCAGTATTGATAGCGGGGGGCCCTCCCCCTACGAGCAGTACTTC. Translated, it gives CASIDSGGPSPYEQYF.

This chain links TRBV5-1 with TRBJ2-4, with 7 positions matching TRBD1. The V and J ends lost 4 bases and 1 base, in that order; junction bases with no gene match: 5. From germline, CDR1 is SGHRS and CDR2 YFSETQ. The CDR3 has 15 amino acids. The CDR3 reads CASSAGGKAKNIQYF. The CDR3 DNA sequence: TGCGCCAGCAGCGCAGGGGGTAAGGCCAAAAACATTCAGTACTTC.

The J gene is TRBJ2-1, the V gene TRBV5-5, with D perhaps assigned TRBD1 or TRBD2 (6 bases each). Germline V CDR1 and CDR2: SGHKS, YYEKEE (reference sequence). The CDR3 consists of 13 residues. The germline V and J ends were trimmed by 3 bases and 9 bases, with 13 bases remaining between them. Written as DNA, the CDR3 is TGTGCCAGCAGCTCCAGGGGAGGCATTGAGCAGTTCTTC. Encoded protein: CASSSRGGIEQFF.

The chain employs TRBV5-3 and TRBJ1-1; tentatively, D is TRBD1 (6 bases). TRBV5-3 is noted as an ORF with a role that remains uncertain. CDR3 size: 15 residues. Trimming removed 4 bases from V and 2 bases from J, with 15 bases in between. As DNA, the CDR3 is TGTGCCAGAAGCGAGGTCGGACAGCCAAACACTGAAGCTTTCTTT. This codes for CARSEVGQPNTEAFF.

The V and J genes are TRBV5-6 and TRBJ2-2; D is unclear. The length of the CDR3 is 14 residues. The V and J ends lost 4 bases and 1 base respectively, with 8 bases between them. Germline CDR1 reads SGHDT; CDR2 reads YYEEEE. CDR3 sequence reads: CASSPNLNTGELFF. The CDR3 region has the DNA TGTGCCAGCAGCCCCAACTTGAACACCGGGGAGCTGTTTTTT. Supplemented by reference TRBV5-6 and TRBJ2-2, the full variable domain reads DAGVTQSPTHLIKTRGQQVTLRCSPKSGHDTVSWYQQALGQGPQFIFQYYEEEERQRGNFPDRFSGHQFPNYSSELNVNALLLGDSALYLCASSPNLNTGELFFGEGSRLTVL.

This chain joins TRBV21-1 and TRBJ2-1. TRBV21-1 is a pseudogene. There are 13 residues in the CDR3. In DNA form, the CDR3 reads TGTGCCAGCAGCACCGGAACATACAATGAGCAGTTCTTC. As protein: CASSTGTYNEQFF.

This clone was observed once. This chain connects TRBV12-3 or TRBV12-4 to TRBJ2-5; D is ambiguous. V was clipped by 1 base and J by 5 bases, with 2 bases between them. CDR3 size: 11 residues. Here the CDR3 DNA reads TGTGCCAGCAGTTTAGGGGAGACCCAGTACTTC. Translating it yields CASSLGETQYF.

The rearrangement links TRBV20-1 to TRBJ2-7, with D hard to call. Per germline, CDR1 DFQATT and CDR2 SNEGSKA (reference sequence). The CDR3 has 11 amino acids. Trimming took 7 bases from V and 1 from J, leaving 8 bases between them. This CDR3 reads CSVGKSYEQYF. CDR3 nucleotides: TGCAGTGTAGGAAAATCCTACGAGCAGTACTTC.

The rearrangement joins TRBV12-5 to TRBJ2-1; 8 bases are a match to TRBD2. The CDR3 has 18 residues. V was pared by 1 base and J by 0 bases, with 8 bases of the junction left unmatched. Germline V lookup: CDR1 LGHNT, CDR2 FRNRAP. The DNA for the CDR3 is TGTGCTAGTGGTTTGGAATATAGCGGGGATAGCTCCTACAATGAGCAGTTCTTC. Protein: CASGLEYSGDSSYNEQFF.

This clone was counted a few times. V and J are TRBV27 and TRBJ2-2; D is perhaps TRBD2 (5 bases). Germline values: CDR1 MNHEY, CDR2 SMNVEV (reference sequence). Trimming removed 7 bases from V and 6 bases from J, with 15 bases in between. The CDR3 length is 14 residues. CDR3: CASTGKGLAGELFF. The CDR3, as DNA: TGTGCCAGCACGGGGAAGGGTTTAGCCGGGGAGCTGTTTTTT.

The J gene is TRBJ2-3, the V gene TRBV5-1, with TRBD1 identical over 9 bases. The CDR3 has 16 residues. The V gene's germline CDR1 is SGHRS and CDR2 YFSETQ. J gave up 0 bases and V 4 bases, and 6 bases lay outside the gene matches. The CDR3 DNA is TGCGCCAGCAGCCCGACAGGGGGAACAAGCACAGATACGCAGTATTTT. It yields the protein CASSPTGGTSTDTQYF.

In regard to this clone: Compared with germline, one end of the junction differs, possibly owing to a read error. V usage is TRBV11-3 and J usage is TRBJ1-1; D might be TRBD1 (5 bases). The CDR3 spans 15 residues. The germline gives CDR1 SGHNT, CDR2 YENEEA. The CDR3 here is CANSSGGGDDTEAFF. The CDR3 DNA follows: TGTGCCAACAGCTCCGGGGGAGGGGATGACACTGAAGCTTTCTTT.

CDR3 sequence: CASTLGETQYF. In nucleotides, the CDR3 is TGTGCCAGCACCCTGGGGGAGACCCAGTACTTC. The chain links TRBV5-5 to TRBJ2-5; D is unclear. CDR3 length equals 11 residues. Trimming took 6 bases from V and 5 from J, leaving 8 bases between them. Germline V gene sequence: CDR1 SGHKS, CDR2 YYEKEE (reference sequence).

This chain joins TRBV15 and TRBJ1-5, with D hard to call. This CDR3 is 15 amino acids long. Between the trimmed V and J ends, which lost 3 bases and 5 bases, there was a span of 14 bases. Germline loops: CDR1 LNHNV, CDR2 YYDKDF (reference sequence). Here the CDR3 reads CATSRDDIAHQPQHF. DNA of the CDR3: TGTGCCACCAGCAGGGACGACATAGCCCATCAGCCCCAGCATTTT.

This clone was seen a few times. The chain couples TRBV20-1 to TRBJ1-3, with D tentatively TRBD1 (5 bases). Germline lookup yields CDR1 DFQATT and CDR2 SNEGSKA (reference sequence). V was cut by 3 bases and J by 8 bases, with 11 bases left in between. CDR3 size: 12 residues. This CDR3 is CSASPDRYTIYF. For the CDR3, the DNA is TGCAGTGCTAGTCCCGACAGATACACCATATATTTT.